Described below is a single TCR beta chain sequence and its context. Its antigen remains unidentified. The sample is drawn from a study of CXCR3-negative and CXCR3-positive naive CD8 T cells. Overall study results and limits: Relative to CXCR3-negative naive cells, CXCR3-positive naive cells had more hydrophobic TRB CDR3s. TCR interaction strength was inferred from TRB CDR3 physicochemistry, as CD5 matched across naive subsets.

The libraries of TRB cDNA were constructed through 5' RACE using UMI labels. TCRdb reprocessed the 5' RACE reads, with one entry per CDR3 protein and no DNA. Here the sample table reports roughly 140,000 distinct CDR3 sequences. The germline V gene has CDR1 LGHDT and CDR2 YNNKEL (reference sequence). The CDR3 runs 14 residues. This chain connects TRBV3-1 to TRBJ2-2. Sequencing was done on a sample of naive CXCR3+ CD8+ T cells from blood. Subset meaning: CD45RO-CCR7+CD27+CD95- naive CD8+ T cells expressing CXCR3 (TNR3+). This receptor was taken from a human donor in good health. Some clones in this sample may be carry-over from other donors' samples. The CDR3 reads CASSGDLEPGELFF.